This record covers a single T cell receptor (beta chain). The record originates from a study of shared clonotypes between healthy human individuals. V lost 2 bases and J 0 bases, leaving 10 bases between the germline ends. The CDR3 length is 16 residues. Germline assignment: CDR1 MNHEY and CDR2 SMNVEV (reference sequence). Naive CD8 cells lacked CD45RO and underwent positive selection for CCR7, leaving out terminally differentiated effector memory CD45RA+ cells. Here immunoSEQ multiplex PCR was the method, and the copy in TCRdb shows in-frame clones only, minus some. The data hold 2 million or so clones, with about 95% observed a single time.

This receptor was obtained from a man aged 18 to 30 in good health. Sequenced sample: naive CD8+ T cells sorted from blood. The chain links TRBV27 to TRBJ1-4, with D possibly matching TRBD1 (5 bases). CDR3 DNA sequence: TGTGCCAGCAGTTTAATACGAGGGGCAACTAATGAAAAACTGTTTTTT. Amino acid sequence: CASSLIRGATNEKLFF.